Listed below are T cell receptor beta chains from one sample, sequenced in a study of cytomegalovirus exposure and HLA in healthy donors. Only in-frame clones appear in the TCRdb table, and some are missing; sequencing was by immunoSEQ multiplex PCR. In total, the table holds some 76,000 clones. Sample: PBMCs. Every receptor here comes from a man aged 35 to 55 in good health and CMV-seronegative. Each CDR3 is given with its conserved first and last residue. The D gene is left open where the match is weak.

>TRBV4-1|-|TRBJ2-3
CASSPRLDTQYF
TGCGCCAGCAGCCCCCGTTTGGATACGCAGTATTTT
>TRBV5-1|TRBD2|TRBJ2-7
CASSPGSSGRVYEQYF
TGCGCCAGCAGCCCTGGTTCTAGCGGGAGGGTCTACGAGCAGTACTTC
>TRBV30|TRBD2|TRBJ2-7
CAWTIGLATEQYF
TGTGCCTGGACGATTGGACTAGCCACCGAGCAGTACTTC
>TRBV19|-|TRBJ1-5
CASSAGTSNQPQHF
TGTGCCAGTTCGGCGGGGACCAGCAATCAGCCCCAGCATTTT
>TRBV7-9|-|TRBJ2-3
CASSLTTSTDTQYF
TGTGCCAGCAGCTTAACGACAAGCACAGATACGCAGTATTTT
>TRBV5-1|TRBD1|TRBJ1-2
CASSNTAGTGGGYTF
TGCGCCAGCAGCAATACGGCCGGGACAGGTGGCGGCTACACCTTC
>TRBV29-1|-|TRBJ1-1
CSVLRVLNTEAFF
TGCAGCGTTCTCAGGGTGTTGAACACTGAAGCTTTCTTT
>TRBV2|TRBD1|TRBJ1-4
CATSYRDRPNEKLFF
TGTGCCACCTCCTACCGGGACAGACCTAATGAAAAACTGTTTTTT
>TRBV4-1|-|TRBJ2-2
CASSQGKNSENTGELFF
TGCGCCAGCAGCCAAGGAAAGAACAGTGAAAACACCGGGGAGCTGTTTTTT
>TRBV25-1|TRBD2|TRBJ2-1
CASSTSGLAVGEQFF
TGTGCCAGCAGTACCTCGGGACTAGCGGTCGGTGAGCAGTTCTTC
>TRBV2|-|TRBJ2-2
CASLLGARTGELFF
TGTGCCAGCCTCCTGGGGGCGAGAACCGGGGAGCTGTTTTTT
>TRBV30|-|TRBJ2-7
CAWMNRIVPEQYF
TGTGCCTGGATGAACAGGATCGTCCCCGAGCAGTACTTC
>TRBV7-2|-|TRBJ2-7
CASSLAQSYEQYF
TGTGCCAGCAGCTTAGCGCAGTCCTACGAGCAGTACTTC
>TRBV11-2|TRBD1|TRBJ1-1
CASGVNRGMNTEAFF
TGTGCCAGCGGGGTTAACAGGGGGATGAACACTGAAGCTTTCTTT
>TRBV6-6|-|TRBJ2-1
CASTPFVQEVNEQFF
TGTGCCAGCACCCCCTTTGTCCAAGAGGTCAATGAGCAGTTCTTC
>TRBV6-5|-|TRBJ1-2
CASSYTTDYDGYTF
TGTGCCAGCAGTTACACAACAGATTATGATGGCTACACCTTC
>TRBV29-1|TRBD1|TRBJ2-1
CSVSGTGVQFF
TGCAGCGTATCAGGGACAGGGGTGCAGTTCTTC
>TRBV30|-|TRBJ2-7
CAWSVGQGYSYEQYF
TGTGCCTGGAGTGTAGGCCAGGGTTACTCCTACGAGCAGTACTTC
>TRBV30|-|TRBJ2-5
CAWSTGLETQYF
TGTGCCTGGAGTACAGGGCTGGAGACCCAGTACTTC
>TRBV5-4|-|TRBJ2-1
CASSPVGRESSYNEQFF
TGTGCCAGCAGCCCTGTTGGACGGGAAAGCTCCTACAATGAGCAGTTCTTC
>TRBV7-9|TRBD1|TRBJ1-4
CAIRTGGPSEKLFF
TGTGCCATCCGGACAGGGGGTCCAAGTGAAAAACTGTTTTTT
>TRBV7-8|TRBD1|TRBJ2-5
CASSPIGTGGQYF
TGTGCCAGCAGCCCGATTGGGACAGGGGGGCAGTACTTC
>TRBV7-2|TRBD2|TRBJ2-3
CASSRGALAAMNTQYF
TGTGCCAGCAGCCGAGGGGCACTAGCGGCGATGAATACGCAGTATTTT
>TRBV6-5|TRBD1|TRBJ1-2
CASSQRQGHGYTF
TGTGCCAGCAGCCAGCGACAGGGGCATGGCTACACCTTC
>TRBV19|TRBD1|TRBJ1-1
CASRPDRGRLNTEAFF
TGTGCCAGTAGGCCGGACAGGGGGCGCCTGAACACTGAAGCTTTCTTT
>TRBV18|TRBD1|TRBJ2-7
CASSWTGSSYEQYF
TGTGCCAGCTCCTGGACAGGGAGCTCCTACGAGCAGTACTTC
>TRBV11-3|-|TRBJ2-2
CASSLTENTGELFF
TGTGCCAGCAGCTTAACAGAGAACACCGGGGAGCTGTTTTTT
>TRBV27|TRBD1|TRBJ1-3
CASSSKTGGSGNTIYF
TGTGCCAGCAGTTCGAAGACAGGGGGTTCTGGAAACACCATATATTTT
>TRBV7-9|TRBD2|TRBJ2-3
CASSPYGEGPDTQYF
TGTGCCAGCAGCCCGTACGGGGAGGGTCCAGATACGCAGTATTTT
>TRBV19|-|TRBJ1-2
CASSMGSTNYGYTF
TGTGCCAGTAGTATGGGCAGTACTAACTATGGCTACACCTTC
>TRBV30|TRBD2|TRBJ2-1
CAWELGAGYYNEQFF
TGTGCCTGGGAACTTGGAGCGGGATACTACAATGAGCAGTTCTTC
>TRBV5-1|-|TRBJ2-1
CASRRQLSYNEQFF
TGCGCCAGCCGACGACAATTATCCTACAATGAGCAGTTCTTC
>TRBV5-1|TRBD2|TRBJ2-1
CASSFTSGSPNEQFF
TGCGCCAGCAGCTTCACTAGCGGGAGTCCCAATGAGCAGTTCTTC
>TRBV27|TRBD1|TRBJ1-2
CASSLQGDRPTNYGYTF
TGTGCCAGCAGTTTGCAGGGGGACAGGCCAACTAACTATGGCTACACCTTC
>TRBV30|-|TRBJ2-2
CAWKKRWGTGELFF
TGTGCCTGGAAAAAGCGGTGGGGTACCGGGGAGCTGTTTTTT
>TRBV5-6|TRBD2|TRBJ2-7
CASSRSGSYRLSSYEQYF
TGTGCCAGCTCTCGTAGCGGGAGTTACCGACTGAGCTCCTACGAGCAGTACTTC
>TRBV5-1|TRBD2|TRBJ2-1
CASSGGRGYNEQFF
TGCGCCAGCAGTGGCGGGAGGGGGTACAATGAGCAGTTCTTC
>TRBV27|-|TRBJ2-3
CASSRPGDSTDTQYF
TGTGCCAGCAGCCGACCGGGGGATAGCACAGATACGCAGTATTTT
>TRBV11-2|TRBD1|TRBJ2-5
CASSFRDSDQETQYF
TGTGCCAGCAGCTTCCGGGACAGCGATCAAGAGACCCAGTACTTC
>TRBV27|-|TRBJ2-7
CASSLYTGFGEQYF
TGTGCCAGCAGTTTATATACAGGCTTTGGCGAGCAGTACTTC
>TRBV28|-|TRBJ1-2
CASSLKGGGYTF
TGTGCCAGCAGTTTAAAGGGAGGCGGCTACACCTTC
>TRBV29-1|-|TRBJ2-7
CSVEYRKEEQYF
TGCAGCGTTGAATACAGGAAGGAGGAGCAGTACTTC
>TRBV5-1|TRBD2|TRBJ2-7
CASMSGVAGGYEQYF
TGCGCCAGCATGAGTGGGGTAGCGGGAGGCTACGAGCAGTACTTC
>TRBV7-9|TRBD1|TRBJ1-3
CASSLGQGRRGNTIYF
TGTGCCAGCAGCTTAGGACAGGGAAGGCGGGGAAACACCATATATTTT
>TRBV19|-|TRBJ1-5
CASSIQGALSNQPQHF
TGTGCCAGTAGTATTCAAGGGGCCCTTAGCAATCAGCCCCAGCATTTT